This T cell receptor beta chain is drawn from a study of T-cell reconstitution after alpha-beta-depleted transplantation in children. The germline CDR1 and CDR2 sequences are SQVTM and ANQGSEA. The CDR3 contains 16 residues. The V and J ends lost 4 bases and 0 bases respectively, with 17 bases between them. This clonotype has a handful of counts. This sample's TCRbeta library carried unique molecular identifier barcodes. TCRdb re-called the PCR reads through MiXCR, storing one row per CDR3 protein. In the table there are just over 350,000 distinct CDR3 sequences, about an eighth of which are singletons.

The sequences come from PBMCs, collected from the stem cell graft. The genes are TRBV29-1 and TRBJ2-3; D may be TRBD1 (6 bases). This receptor was taken from a human donor who donated a stem cell graft to a child with Fanconi anemia. The CDR3 DNA sequence: TGCAGCGTTGGCAGCCCTCCCAGGGGAAGCACAGATACGCAGTATTTT. Protein product: CSVGSPPRGSTDTQYF.